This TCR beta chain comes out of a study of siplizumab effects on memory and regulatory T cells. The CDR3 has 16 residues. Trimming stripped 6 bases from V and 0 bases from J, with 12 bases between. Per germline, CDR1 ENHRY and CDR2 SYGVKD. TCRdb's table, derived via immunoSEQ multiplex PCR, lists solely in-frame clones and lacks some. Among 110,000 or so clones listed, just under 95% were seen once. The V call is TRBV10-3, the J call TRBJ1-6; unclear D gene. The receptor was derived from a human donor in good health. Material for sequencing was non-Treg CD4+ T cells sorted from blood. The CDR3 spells CAISLKLSSYNSPLHF. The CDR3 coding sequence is TGTGCCATCAGCCTGAAGTTGAGCTCCTATAATTCACCCCTCCACTTT.